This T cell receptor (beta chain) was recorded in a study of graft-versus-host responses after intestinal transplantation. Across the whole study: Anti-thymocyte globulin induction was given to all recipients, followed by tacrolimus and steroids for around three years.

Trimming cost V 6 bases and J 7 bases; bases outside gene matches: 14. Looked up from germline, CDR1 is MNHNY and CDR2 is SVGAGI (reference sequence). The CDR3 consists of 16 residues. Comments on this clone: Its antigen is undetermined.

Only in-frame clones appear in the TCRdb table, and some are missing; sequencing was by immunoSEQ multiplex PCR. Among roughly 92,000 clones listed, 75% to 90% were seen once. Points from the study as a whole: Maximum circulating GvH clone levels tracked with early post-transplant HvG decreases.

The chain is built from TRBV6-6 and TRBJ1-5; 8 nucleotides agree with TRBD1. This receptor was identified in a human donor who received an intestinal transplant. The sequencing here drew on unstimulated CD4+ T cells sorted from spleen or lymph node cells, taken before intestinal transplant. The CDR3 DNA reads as TGTGCCAGCAGGGGCGGAGACAGGGGCGGAAGGCAGCCCCAGCATTTT. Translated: CASRGGDRGGRQPQHF.